This entry lists 8 T cell receptor beta chains sequenced from one sample in a study of T cell changes during pregnancy in multiple sclerosis. Profiled with immunoSEQ multiplex PCR; TCRdb holds only in-frame clones, not every one. In the table there are some 70,000 clones, roughly nine tenths of which are singletons. The sample was CD8+ T cells from peripheral blood mononuclear cells, taken before pregnancy. Receptor source: a female donor with multiple sclerosis, enrolled in a pregnancy study.

The rearrangement uses TRBV9 and TRBJ2-2; 8 bases align to TRBD1. The junction had 10 bases not matched to a gene; V was cut back by 4 bases and J by 2 bases. Germline-derived CDR1 and CDR2 are SGDLS and YYNGEE. CDR3 length: 17 amino acids. The CDR3 reads CASSISDRGPNTGELFF. In DNA form, the CDR3 reads TGTGCCAGCAGCATTAGTGACAGGGGTCCCAACACCGGGGAGCTGTTTTTT. The entire variable domain, with the rest obtained from reference TRBV9 and TRBJ2-2, is as follows: DSGVTQTPKHLITATGQRVTLRCSPRSGDLSVYWYQQSLDQGLQFLIQYYNGEERAKGNILERFSAQQFPDLHSELNLSSLELGDSALYFCASSISDRGPNTGELFFGEGSRLTVL.

The genes are TRBV2 and TRBJ1-2, with a tentative D call TRBD1 (6 bases). CDR1 is SNHLY, CDR2 FYNNEI, per germline. Trimming left V 8 bases short and J 5 bases short, with 30 bases between. There are 18 residues in the CDR3. DNA for the CDR3: TGTGCCAGCCCTCCTCTTCGACAGGACCTCATCCCCATTTATGGCTACACCTTC. Encoded protein: CASPPLRQDLIPIYGYTF.

The chain joins TRBV15 to TRBJ1-4; D is possibly TRBD1 (6 bases). V was cut by 3 bases and J by 0 bases, with 11 bases left in between. The CDR3 totals 16 residues. The V gene's germline CDR1 is LNHNV and CDR2 YYDKDF (reference sequence). The CDR3: CATSREDRPTNEKLFF. The CDR3, as DNA: TGTGCCACCAGCAGGGAAGACAGGCCAACTAATGAAAAACTGTTTTTT. The whole variable domain, remainder taken from reference TRBV15 and TRBJ1-4, is DAMVIQNPRYQVTQFGKPVTLSCSQTLNHNVMYWYQQKSSQAPKLLFHYYDKDFNNEADTPDNFQSRRPNTSFCFLDIRSPGLGDTAMYLCATSREDRPTNEKLFFGSGTQLSVL.

The V and J genes are TRBV6-6 and TRBJ2-7, with D possibly TRBD2 on 6 matching bases. CDR3 size: 15 residues. The V gene lost 2 bases and the J gene lost 1 base, with 12 bases spanning the gap. CDR1 and CDR2 (germline): MNHNY, SVGAGI (reference sequence). CDR3 in DNA: TGTGCCAGCAGTTACGTTCGGGACTTTTCCTACGAGCAGTACTTC. Translation gives CASSYVRDFSYEQYF.

V and J are TRBV4-1 and TRBJ2-7; TRBD1 matches 10 bases. This CDR3 is 15 amino acids long. CDR1 and CDR2 (germline): MGHRA, YSYEKL. V lost 4 bases to trimming and J lost 6 bases; unmatched junction nucleotides: 9. The CDR3 here is CASSLEWGQGLEQYF. Written as DNA, the CDR3 is TGCGCCAGCAGCCTAGAATGGGGACAGGGGCTCGAGCAGTACTTC.

The genes are TRBV6-5 and TRBJ2-3; weak D call: TRBD1 (5 bases). This CDR3 has 13 amino acids. Germline CDR1 is MNHEY and CDR2 is SVGAGI. V was shortened by 6 bases and J by 0 bases, with 7 bases between the two germline ends. CDR3 in DNA: TGTGCCAGCAGAGACAGCAGCACAGATACGCAGTATTTT. Translated, it gives CASRDSSTDTQYF.

This clone was observed once. The V call is TRBV7-9, the J call TRBJ2-3, with D possibly TRBD2 on 6 matching bases. V gave up 6 bases and J gave up 8 bases, with 12 bases separating them. This CDR3 has 12 residues. Per germline, CDR1 SEHNR and CDR2 FQNEAQ (reference sequence). The CDR3: CASREGWVTQYF. For the CDR3, the DNA is TGTGCCAGCAGGGAGGGATGGGTTACGCAGTATTTT.

The chain recombines TRBV6-1 with TRBJ1-1; D not resolved. V lost 2 bases, J lost 3 bases, and 16 bases lay in between. CDR3 size: 16 residues. Germline assignment: CDR1 MNHNS and CDR2 SASEGT. The CDR3 DNA sequence: TGTGCCAGCAGTGAATCACCGGAGGGCGGCTACACTGAAGCTTTCTTT. Amino acid sequence: CASSESPEGGYTEAFF.